The clone carrying this TCR beta chain occurred many times. The data were obtained in a study of regulatory T cells in long-lasting Graves disease. Study context: Antithyroid drug exposure in newly diagnosed Graves' patients had lasted under 3 months.

This CDR3 contains 14 residues. From germline, CDR1 is SGHTA and CDR2 FQGTGA. The J segment lost 1 base and the V segment lost 5 bases, leaving 4 bases of the junction unmatched. Time point of the sample: newly diagnosed GD, antithyroid drugs for less than 3 months. Extracted RNA from PBMCs served as the source of the TCR library. Arm-PCR of CDR3 regions and iRepertoire HTBI primers were the basis on which TCR beta libraries were built. TCRdb called the multiplex PCR reads again in MiXCR, with one record for every CDR3 protein. The sample shows 550,000 or so distinct CDR3 sequences, around 13% of them seen only once. These data also formed part of another study, on T cells in Graves' hyperthyroidism and ophthalmopathy.

The sequenced sample was peripheral blood mononuclear cells (PBMCs), obtained at new diagnosis, from a patient treated with antithyroid drugs. The sequence was obtained from a woman aged 25 to 39 with Graves disease. V usage is TRBV7-3 and J usage is TRBJ2-5; TRBD1 matches at 7 bases. CDR3 sequence: CASSPGTVQETQYF. Here the CDR3 DNA reads TGTGCCAGCAGCCCCGGGACAGTCCAAGAGACCCAGTACTTC.